The 10 T cell receptor beta chains presented below share a single source sample, sequenced in a study of CD8 T cells in Susac syndrome (dated by TCRdb to between 2019 and 2020). The library was produced with the immunoSEQ multiplex PCR assay. RNA was extracted using the RNeasy kit, and roughly 0.5 to 1 microgram was reverse transcribed with random hexamers. TCRdb's own reprocessing of the public reads used fastp at Q25 and MiXCR and kept productive beta chains. Identical CDR3 proteins give one entry, which carries the most common genes and DNA. Across this sample there are about 290,000 distinct CDR3 sequences, with 70% to 90% seen only once. The top ten clonotypes cover more than 0.15% of the sample. The source material was CD8+ T cells from PBMCs. The receptor set was obtained from a human donor with multiple sclerosis.

The chain recombines TRBV28 with TRBJ2-1; D possibly uses TRBD1 or TRBD2 (5 bases each). Germline CDR1 is MDHEN and CDR2 is SYDVKM. The CDR3 consists of 15 residues. With 6 bases removed from V and 3 bases from J, the gap between germline ends came to 15 bases. The DNA of the CDR3 is TGTGCCAGCAGAACCAGGGAGTGGGGCTACAATGAGCAGTTCTTC. This encodes CASRTREWGYNEQFF.

This clonotype has a single count. The chain recombines TRBV27 with TRBJ2-1, with D perhaps given as TRBD1 or TRBD2 (5 bases each). V shed 0 bases and J shed 7 bases, with 13 bases lying between them. The germline CDR1 and CDR2 sequences are MNHEY and SMNVEV (reference sequence). The CDR3 covers 15 residues. DNA of the CDR3: TGTGCCAGCAGTTTATCGGGGGAAGTTCGGAATGAGCAGTTCTTC. Translation gives CASSLSGEVRNEQFF.

The V call is TRBV2, the J call TRBJ2-2; D is unresolved. Germline CDR1 and CDR2: SNHLY and FYNNEI. V lost 6 bases, J lost 2 bases, and 10 bases lay in between. The CDR3 has 14 residues. CDR3 nucleotide sequence: TGTGCCAGCAGCAAAGACCGAAACACCGGGGAGCTGTTTTTT. Translating it yields CASSKDRNTGELFF. Variable domain in full (rest from reference TRBV2 and TRBJ2-2): EPEVTQTPSHQVTQMGQEVILRCVPISNHLYFYWYRQILGQKVEFLVSFYNNEISEKSEIFDDQFSVERPDGSNFTLKIRSTKLEDSAMYFCASSKDRNTGELFFGEGSRLTVL.

The V call is TRBV27, the J call TRBJ2-7; a weak D match, TRBD1 (5 bases). This CDR3 is built from 15 residues. Between the trimmed V and J ends, which lost 3 bases and 4 bases, there was a span of 16 bases. Germline V CDR1 and CDR2: MNHEY, SMNVEV (reference sequence). This chain's CDR3 is CASSLVSRVGYEQYF. In DNA, the CDR3 is TGTGCCAGCAGTTTGGTGTCCAGGGTAGGTTACGAGCAGTACTTC.

The J gene is TRBJ2-2, the V gene TRBV5-1; D remains unclear. Germline V gene lookup returns CDR1 SGHRS and CDR2 YFSETQ. Trimming pared 0 bases from V and 6 bases from J, leaving 21 bases between. This CDR3 comprises 18 residues. CDR3: CASSLGEFPPRPPGELFF. DNA of the CDR3: TGCGCCAGCAGCTTGGGAGAATTCCCTCCCCGTCCACCCGGGGAGCTGTTTTTT.

The chain's CDR3 is CASSVGHLNTEAFF. The CDR3 DNA reads TGTGCCAGCAGCGTAGGGCACCTAAACACTGAAGCTTTCTTT. The chain combines TRBV9 with TRBJ1-1; D call uncertain. Trimming cost V 0 bases and J 2 bases, with 8 bases left between them. In germline, CDR1 is SGDLS, CDR2 YYNGEE. CDR3 length: 14 amino acids.

This chain uses TRBV7-9 with TRBJ2-7; maybe TRBD1 (6 bases). The germline V gene encodes CDR1 SEHNR and CDR2 FQNEAQ (reference sequence). Deletions cut 1 base from V and 4 bases from J, with 14 bases between. The CDR3 is made up of 15 amino acids. This CDR3 reads CASSLGGGQLYEQYF. CDR3 nucleotides: TGTGCCAGCAGCTTAGGAGGAGGACAGTTGTACGAGCAGTACTTC. Combining the CDR3 with reference TRBV7-9 and TRBJ2-7 gives the whole variable domain DTGVSQNPRHKITKRGQNVTFRCDPISEHNRLYWYRQTLGQGPEFLTYFQNEAQLEKSRLLSDRFSAERPKGSFSTLEIQRTEQGDSAMYLCASSLGGGQLYEQYFGPGTRLTVT.

V and J are TRBV30 and TRBJ1-5; tentative D call: TRBD1 (5 bases). Germline V gene data show CDR1 as GTSNPN and CDR2 as SVGIG (reference sequence). The CDR3 sequence is 12 residues long. V was clipped by 1 base and J by 4 bases, with 5 bases between them. For the CDR3, the DNA is TGTGCCTGGAGTGGGGGGAATCAGCCCCAGCATTTT. It codes for CAWSGGNQPQHF.

The chain is built from TRBV27 and TRBJ1-1; TRBD1 agrees at 8 bases. V lost 4 bases, J lost 11 bases, and 9 bases stayed unmatched. This CDR3 spans 13 amino acids. Germline assignment: CDR1 MNHEY and CDR2 SMNVEV (reference sequence). For the CDR3, the DNA is TGTGCCAGCAGTTCAGGACAGGGTAGAGAGGCTTTCTTT. Residues: CASSSGQGREAFF.

The chain carries TRBV27 and TRBJ2-2; D not resolved. With 7 bases removed from V and 2 bases from J, the gap between germline ends came to 11 bases. CDR3 size: 14 residues. Germline CDR1 is MNHEY and CDR2 is SMNVEV (reference sequence). For the CDR3, the DNA is TGTGCCAGCACACTGGACCTCAACACCGGGGAGCTGTTTTTT. Its protein is CASTLDLNTGELFF.